This entry lists 25 T cell receptor beta chains sequenced from one sample in a study of identifying expanded T cells in peripheral blood. Assay: immunoSEQ multiplex PCR; the TCRdb copy retains only in-frame clones and omits some. Altogether about 89,000 clones are present, around 88% being singletons, with the ten largest covering 5.6%. Sequenced material: blood. Receptor source: a person between 18 and 75 years old in good health.

The V gene is TRBV2, the J gene TRBJ1-5; 7 nucleotides line up with TRBD1. This CDR3 region has 15 residues. V lost 6 bases, J lost 0 bases, and 5 bases stayed unmatched. Germline CDR1 reads SNHLY; CDR2 reads FYNNEI. Here the CDR3 DNA reads TGTGCCAGCAGCGGGACAGTAAATAGCAATCAGCCCCAGCATTTT. It codes for CASSGTVNSNQPQHF.

This clone was seen just once. This chain connects TRBV7-2 to TRBJ1-5, with D maybe TRBD1 (6 bases). The CDR3 covers 13 residues. Trimming removed 5 bases at V and 4 bases at J, with 9 bases between. Germline V gene lookup returns CDR1 SGHTA and CDR2 FQGNSA. This CDR3 is CASSKTGNQPQHF. For the CDR3, the DNA is TGTGCCAGCAGCAAGACAGGAAATCAGCCCCAGCATTTT.

The V gene is TRBV14, the J gene TRBJ2-1; 9 positions match TRBD2. The CDR3 is made up of 16 amino acids. Unmatched junction bases numbered 5, after V lost 3 bases and J lost 2 bases. Germline V gene lookup returns CDR1 SGHDN and CDR2 FVKESK. CDR3 in amino acids: CASSQLAGVAYNEQFF. For the CDR3, the DNA is TGTGCCAGCAGCCAGTTAGCGGGGGTCGCCTACAATGAGCAGTTCTTC.

The CDR3 region is CASSLVARDYGYTF. DNA of the CDR3: TGCGCCAGCAGCTTGGTAGCCAGAGACTATGGCTACACCTTC. The chain is built from TRBV5-1 and TRBJ1-2, with D uncertain. Germline CDR1 and CDR2: SGHRS and YFSETQ. CDR3 length: 14 amino acids. The V gene lost 0 bases and the J gene lost 3 bases, with 9 bases spanning the gap. Drawing the rest from reference TRBV5-1 and TRBJ1-2, the complete variable domain is KAGVTQTPRYLIKTRGQQVTLSCSPISGHRSVSWYQQTPGQGLQFLFEYFSETQRNKGNFPGRFSGRQFSNSRSEMNVSTLELGDSALYLCASSLVARDYGYTFGSGTRLTVV.

This chain links TRBV18 with TRBJ1-1; tentative D call: TRBD1 (5 bases). The length of the CDR3 is 14 residues. CDR1 is KGHSH, CDR2 LQKENI, per germline. V was trimmed by 3 bases and J by 5 bases, leaving 13 bases between them. The CDR3 region has the DNA TGTGCCAGCTCACCTCAGGGTCAGAATACTGAAGCTTTCTTT. Its protein product is CASSPQGQNTEAFF.

The rearrangement joins TRBV19 to TRBJ1-3; D remains ambiguous. The V gene's germline CDR1 is LNHDA and CDR2 SQIVND (reference sequence). This CDR3 spans 16 amino acids. V was trimmed by 1 base and J by 0 bases, leaving 10 bases between them. The CDR3 DNA follows: TGTGCCAGTAGTATAGGCCCGGAACTCTCTGGAAACACCATATATTTT. This gives the protein CASSIGPELSGNTIYF. Based on the CDR3 plus reference TRBV19 and TRBJ1-3, the full variable domain is DGGITQSPKYLFRKEGQNVTLSCEQNLNHDAMYWYRQDPGQGLRLIYYSQIVNDFQKGDIAEGYSVSREKKESFPLTVTSAQKNPTAFYLCASSIGPELSGNTIYFGEGSWLTVV.

This clone appeared a single time. The chain has TRBV5-4 and TRBJ2-5; 7 nucleotides line up with TRBD2. This CDR3 is 15 amino acids long. V shed 2 bases, J shed 3 bases, and the junction held 7 bases outside the gene matches. Germline V gene lookup returns CDR1 SGHNT and CDR2 YYREEE (reference sequence). The CDR3 region has the DNA TGTGCCAGCAGCTTCGGGGGGAGTTTAAAAGAGACCCAGTACTTC. Translated: CASSFGGSLKETQYF.

The CDR3 region is CAFNLQGAYGYTF. Here the CDR3 DNA reads TGTGCCTTTAATTTACAGGGGGCTTATGGCTACACCTTC. This chain joins TRBV30 and TRBJ1-2; 9 bases are shared with TRBD1. This CDR3 region has 13 residues. J gave up 5 bases and V 7 bases, and 8 bases lay outside the gene matches. The germline V gene has CDR1 GTSNPN and CDR2 SVGIG (reference sequence).

This chain links TRBV9 with TRBJ1-2; possible D gene TRBD1, 5 bases. The CDR3 is 14 amino acids. Trimming cost V 8 bases and J 4 bases, with 18 bases left between them. Germline V gives CDR1 SGDLS, CDR2 YYNGEE. The CDR3, as DNA: TGTGCCAGTACCTTATTGGGGGATCCCTATGGCTACACCTTC. It encodes CASTLLGDPYGYTF.

The CDR3 region has the DNA TGTGCCAGCAGTCCCGGGACAGCCGCAACCGGGGAGCTGTTTTTT. Residues: CASSPGTAATGELFF. This chain joins TRBV7-9 and TRBJ2-2, with TRBD1 identical over 7 bases. With 6 bases clipped from V and 5 bases from J, the junction kept 9 bases outside the gene matches. The CDR3 length is 15 residues. Germline CDR1 is SEHNR and CDR2 is FQNEAQ (reference sequence).

The V gene is TRBV5-1, the J gene TRBJ1-2; 12 bases line up with TRBD1. There are 18 residues in the CDR3. After removal of 3 bases from V and 4 bases from J, the junction contained 13 bases not matched to a gene. Germline CDR1 SGHRS, CDR2 YFSETQ. CDR3 protein: CASSSDPGQGALIYGYTF. The CDR3 DNA reads as TGCGCCAGCAGCTCAGACCCGGGACAGGGGGCTTTAATCTATGGCTACACCTTC.

The chain uses TRBV6-1 and TRBJ1-1, with a tentative D call TRBD1 (5 bases). Germline CDR1 and CDR2: MNHNS and SASEGT. There are 13 residues in the CDR3. V lost 6 bases, J lost 3 bases, and 11 bases lay in between. CDR3 coding DNA: TGTGCCAGCAGGGTTTCGGGGCACACTGAAGCTTTCTTT. This sequence encodes CASRVSGHTEAFF.

This clone appeared once. The V gene is TRBV9, the J gene TRBJ1-1; D ambiguous. The CDR3 extends over 14 amino acids. Trimming stripped 1 base from V and 10 bases from J, with 17 bases between. Germline CDR1 is SGDLS and CDR2 is YYNGEE. The CDR3 DNA reads TGTGCCAGCAGCGTAACATCCGATTCACCTCGAGCTTTCTTT. It yields the protein CASSVTSDSPRAFF.

The rearrangement uses TRBV6-5 and TRBJ2-1, with D unresolved. CDR1 MNHEY and CDR2 SVGAGI come from the germline V gene. The V end lost 3 bases, the J end lost 6 bases, and 18 bases lay between the germline ends. The CDR3 is made up of 16 amino acids. CDR3 nucleotide sequence: TGTGCCAGCAGTTATTCCGCGGCTGGGTTCGCCAATGAGCAGTTCTTC. This codes for CASSYSAAGFANEQFF.

The chain joins TRBV14 to TRBJ2-3; D might be TRBD2 (7 bases). With 10 bases removed from V and 5 bases from J, the gap between germline ends came to 19 bases. Germline V gene lookup returns CDR1 SGHDN and CDR2 FVKESK. This CDR3 has 14 residues. CDR3 sequence reads: CATSPGGRRDTQYF. Written as DNA, the CDR3 is TGTGCCACCTCCCCCGGGGGGCGTAGAGATACGCAGTATTTT.

This clone came up a few times. This chain joins TRBV30 and TRBJ2-1, with D uncertain. This CDR3 contains 14 residues. Trimming took 0 bases from V and 2 from J, leaving 8 bases between them. The V gene's germline CDR1 is GTSNPN and CDR2 SVGIG (reference sequence). The CDR3 loop reads CAWSVQFTYNEQFF. CDR3 sequence (DNA): TGTGCCTGGAGTGTACAGTTTACCTACAATGAGCAGTTCTTC.

This chain uses TRBV11-2 with TRBJ2-7; D unclear. The length of the CDR3 is 12 residues. Trimming removed 2 bases at V and 3 bases at J, with 5 bases between. Germline loops: CDR1 SGHAT, CDR2 FQNNGV. The CDR3 region is CASSLILYEQYF. The CDR3 DNA reads TGTGCCAGCAGCTTAATACTCTACGAGCAGTACTTC. Drawing the rest from reference TRBV11-2 and TRBJ2-7, the complete variable domain is EAGVAQSPRYKIIEKRQSVAFWCNPISGHATLYWYQQILGQGPKLLIQFQNNGVVDDSQLPKDRFSAERLKGVDSTLKIQPAKLEDSAVYLCASSLILYEQYFGPGTRLTVT.

This chain joins TRBV7-9 and TRBJ2-3; TRBD2 might be the D (7 bases). The germline CDR1 and CDR2 sequences are SEHNR and FQNEAQ (reference sequence). CDR3 length: 13 amino acids. Trimming took off 8 bases at V and 10 bases at J, with 19 bases between the two ends. The CDR3 spells CASRWGGQGPQYF. CDR3 nucleotides: TGTGCCAGCCGCTGGGGGGGCCAAGGTCCGCAGTATTTT.

This rearrangement joins TRBV4-3 to TRBJ2-2; D might be TRBD2 (6 bases). Between the trimmed V and J ends, which lost 4 bases and 5 bases, there was a span of 17 bases. The CDR3 covers 16 residues. The germline V gene has CDR1 LGHNA and CDR2 YSLEER. The CDR3 region has the DNA TGCGCCAGCAGCCCGAGCCATCAGGGAGGTACCGGGGAGCTGTTTTTT. It codes for CASSPSHQGGTGELFF.

This clone has only one observation. The chain links TRBV9 to TRBJ2-7; D may match TRBD1 or TRBD2 (5 bases each). The CDR3 consists of 17 residues. CDR1 is SGDLS, CDR2 YYNGEE, per germline. Trimming shortened V by 0 bases and J by 3 bases, and 19 bases separated the two germline ends. DNA for the CDR3: TGTGCCAGCAGCGTAGCCGGGGCCGCAGGCTCGAACTACGAGCAGTACTTC. Its protein product is CASSVAGAAGSNYEQYF. The whole variable domain, filled in from reference TRBV9 and TRBJ2-7, reads DSGVTQTPKHLITATGQRVTLRCSPRSGDLSVYWYQQSLDQGLQFLIQYYNGEERAKGNILERFSAQQFPDLHSELNLSSLELGDSALYFCASSVAGAAGSNYEQYFGPGTRLTVT.

A single count supports this clone. The rearrangement links TRBV5-1 to TRBJ2-7; D is ambiguous. Germline V CDR1 and CDR2: SGHRS, YFSETQ. V lost 4 bases and J 2 bases, leaving 16 bases between the germline ends. This CDR3 contains 15 residues. The CDR3 protein is CASSQPGVVTYEQYF. The DNA for the CDR3 is TGCGCCAGCAGCCAACCCGGCGTAGTCACCTACGAGCAGTACTTC.

The V and J genes are TRBV9 and TRBJ1-2; D is unresolved. Germline-derived CDR1 and CDR2 are SGDLS and YYNGEE. The V end lost 0 bases, the J end lost 5 bases, and 14 bases lay between the germline ends. The CDR3 loop spans 15 amino acids. In nucleotides, the CDR3 is TGTGCCAGCAGCGTAGAGAAACCGGGGAGGTATGGCTACACCTTC. It translates to CASSVEKPGRYGYTF.

This chain joins TRBV6-5 and TRBJ1-2; D gene uncertain. Germline CDR1 reads MNHEY; CDR2 reads SVGAGI. This CDR3 region has 14 residues. V lost 3 bases and J lost 3, with 11 bases in between. The CDR3 loop is CASSYLNMDYGYTF. The CDR3 DNA reads TGTGCCAGCAGTTATTTGAACATGGACTATGGCTACACCTTC.

This chain uses TRBV7-9 with TRBJ1-2, with no clear D. The CDR3 is 14 residues long. Trimming took off 2 bases at V and 6 bases at J, with 13 bases between the two ends. Germline values: CDR1 SEHNR, CDR2 FQNEAQ (reference sequence). DNA of the CDR3: TGTGCCAGCAGCTTATCCCTGGACTCGGATGGCTACACCTTC. Its protein is CASSLSLDSDGYTF.

This rearrangement joins TRBV19 to TRBJ1-1; no reliable D call. Germline V gene sequence: CDR1 LNHDA, CDR2 SQIVND (reference sequence). Trimming shortened V by 3 bases and J by 2 bases, and 13 bases separated the two germline ends. This CDR3 contains 15 residues. The CDR3 DNA is TGTGCCAGTAGTATTAGTGTGTGGCAAAACACTGAAGCTTTCTTT. As protein: CASSISVWQNTEAFF.